This entry concerns a single TCR beta chain. No antigen is known for it. The CDR3 has 15 amino acids. The V gene end was trimmed by 3 bases and the J gene end by 8 bases; junction bases not matched to a gene: 8. Germline V gives CDR1 SGHTA, CDR2 FQGNSA. The record originates from a study of cytomegalovirus exposure and HLA in healthy donors. Findings and limits, study-wide: The study designated 150 to 200 TCR beta chains cytomegalovirus-associated. Reports described diagnosis of cytomegalovirus status by the classifier as highly specific and sensitive.

Repertoires were generated with immunoSEQ multiplex PCR, while TCRdb's copy carries only in-frame clones and drops some. The sample yields about 130,000 clones, under 90% seen once. Sequences were obtained from PBMCs. The sequence came from a woman under 30 in good health and CMV-seronegative. The rearrangement uses TRBV7-2 and TRBJ2-4; 9 bases align to TRBD1. CDR3 sequence (DNA): TGTGCCAGCAGCTTGGGACAGGGAGTTGAGTACATTCAGTACTTC. Translated, it gives CASSLGQGVEYIQYF.